These T cell receptor beta chains were read from a single sample in a study of blood T cell repertoires in COVID-19. The method was immunoSEQ multiplex PCR; TCRdb's version includes in-frame clones alone and lacks a portion of them. The sample has more than 200,000 clones, 85% to 90% seen once. Sequencing used peripheral blood. The receptors were sampled from an elderly man with acute or convalescent COVID-19. Both conserved end residues are part of each CDR3. Each record gives: V gene, D gene, clone size, J gene, CDR3 protein, CDR3 DNA. The D gene is left open where the match is weak. Size is stated for part of the rows, as once, few or many counts, or as a class when the clone is expanded.

TRBV5-1	TRBD1	-	TRBJ2-4	CASSLASQGAKNIQYF	TGCGCCAGCAGCTTGGCGTCACAGGGGGCCAAAAACATTCAGTACTTC
TRBV27	TRBD2	-	TRBJ2-3	CASRSDGLAGEVSTDTQYF	TGTGCCAGCAGGTCAGACGGACTAGCGGGAGAGGTGAGCACAGATACGCAGTATTTT
TRBV5-1	TRBD2	-	TRBJ2-2	CASSSGTSGRNTGELFF	TGCGCCAGCAGCTCCGGGACTAGCGGGAGGAACACCGGGGAGCTGTTTTTT
TRBV6-1	-	-	TRBJ2-7	CASSEGDGGYEQYF	TGTGCCAGCAGTGAAGGGGATGGCGGGTACGAGCAGTACTTC
TRBV19	TRBD2	-	TRBJ2-6	CASSPAGLAGGLSGANVLTF	TGTGCCAGTAGCCCCGCAGGACTAGCGGGAGGACTCTCTGGGGCCAACGTCCTGACTTTC
TRBV11-2	-	-	TRBJ2-7	CASSLDLVAAYEQYF	TGTGCCAGCAGCTTAGATTTGGTAGCAGCCTACGAGCAGTACTTC
TRBV25-1	-	once	TRBJ2-3	CASRGYTDTQYF	TGTGCCAGCCGGGGGTACACAGATACGCAGTATTTT
TRBV19	TRBD1	-	TRBJ2-1	CASSIVRTGSSYNEQFF	TGTGCCAGTAGTATAGTCAGGACAGGGAGCTCCTACAATGAGCAGTTCTTC
TRBV30	-	-	TRBJ1-1	CAWSSMASFTEAFF	TGTGCCTGGAGTAGTATGGCCAGTTTTACTGAAGCTTTCTTT
TRBV28	TRBD1	-	TRBJ2-1	CASRTDRNNEQFF	TGTGCCAGCAGAACGGACAGGAACAATGAGCAGTTCTTC
TRBV5-4	TRBD1	-	TRBJ1-6	CASSHSRGLDSPLHF	TGTGCCAGCAGCCACAGCAGGGGGCTGGATTCACCCCTCCACTTT
TRBV18	-	-	TRBJ2-1	CASSPLRSSYNEQFF	TGTGCCAGCTCACCACTGCGGAGCTCCTACAATGAGCAGTTCTTC
TRBV18	TRBD1	-	TRBJ1-1	CASSPRDREYTEAFF	TGTGCCAGCTCACCCAGGGACAGGGAGTACACTGAAGCTTTCTTT
TRBV5-1	-	-	TRBJ2-3	CASRELGTDTQYF	TGCGCCAGCAGAGAACTGGGCACAGATACGCAGTATTTT
TRBV29-1	TRBD1	-	TRBJ2-2	CSVDGTGPGELFF	TGCAGCGTGGACGGGACAGGCCCCGGGGAGCTGTTTTTT
TRBV24-1	TRBD1	-	TRBJ2-7	CATSQTGTGVNEQYF	TGTGCCACCAGCCAAACCGGGACAGGGGTAAACGAGCAGTACTTC
TRBV6-5	-	-	TRBJ1-5	CASNPQGGVQPQHF	TGTGCCAGCAACCCACAGGGTGGGGTTCAGCCCCAGCATTTT
TRBV6-5	TRBD2	-	TRBJ2-3	CASSQRLAGQDTQYF	TGTGCCAGCAGTCAAAGACTAGCGGGACAAGATACGCAGTATTTT
TRBV11-2	-	few	TRBJ2-7	CASSLQLPRAGNEQYF	TGTGCCAGCAGCTTACAGCTCCCCCGGGCAGGGAACGAGCAGTACTTC
TRBV6-5	TRBD1	-	TRBJ1-1	CASSAGQGFEAFF	TGTGCCAGCAGCGCGGGACAGGGTTTTGAAGCTTTCTTT
TRBV9	-	-	TRBJ2-7	CASSVAAGSYEQYF	TGTGCCAGCAGCGTAGCGGCGGGGTCCTACGAGCAGTACTTC
TRBV2	TRBD1	-	TRBJ2-3	CASSRQGSTDTQYF	TGTGCCAGCAGTAGACAGGGTAGCACAGATACGCAGTATTTT
TRBV18	-	-	TRBJ2-5	CASSPLVTEETQYF	TGTGCCAGCTCACCGTTAGTAACAGAAGAGACCCAGTACTTC
TRBV5-1	TRBD1	-	TRBJ1-4	CASSSGTGGEKLFF	TGCGCCAGCAGCTCCGGGACAGGGGGTGAAAAACTGTTTTTT
TRBV5-1	-	-	TRBJ2-1	CASSLAGGTTPLRDNEQFF	TGCGCCAGCAGCTTGGCCGGCGGGACCACCCCTCTCCGGGACAATGAGCAGTTCTTC
TRBV11-3	-	once	TRBJ2-2	CASSTGTGSNSGELFF	TGTGCCAGCAGCACAGGAACAGGGTCGAACTCCGGGGAGCTGTTTTTT
TRBV9	TRBD2	-	TRBJ2-3	CASSRLAGTDTQYF	TGTGCCAGCAGCCGACTAGCGGGCACAGATACGCAGTATTTT
TRBV5-4	TRBD1	few	TRBJ2-2	CASSFWDRDTGELFF	TGTGCCAGCAGCTTTTGGGACAGGGACACCGGGGAGCTGTTTTTT
TRBV7-2	TRBD2	-	TRBJ2-5	CASSLGKIAGVGETQYF	TGTGCCAGCAGCTTAGGAAAAATAGCGGGAGTAGGGGAGACCCAGTACTTC
TRBV30	-	few	TRBJ2-5	CAWSPLAITQYF	TGTGCCTGGAGCCCCCTCGCGATCACCCAGTACTTC
TRBV7-3	TRBD1	-	TRBJ2-2	CASSKGQGRNAGELFF	TGTGCCAGCAGCAAGGGACAGGGGAGGAACGCCGGGGAGCTGTTTTTT
TRBV28	TRBD1	-	TRBJ2-5	CASSLRRGSLETQYF	TGTGCCAGCAGTTTACGCAGGGGGTCCTTGGAGACCCAGTACTTC
TRBV10-3	TRBD2	few	TRBJ2-3	CAISASGSGSSDTQYF	TGTGCCATCAGCGCCTCGGGTAGCGGGAGTTCGGATACGCAGTATTTT
TRBV10-1	TRBD1	-	TRBJ2-5	CASRPRDRECETQYF	TGCGCCAGCAGACCCCGGGACAGGGAATGTGAGACCCAGTACTTC
TRBV11-3	TRBD2	-	TRBJ2-5	CASSLNIAGAQETQYF	TGTGCCAGCAGCTTAAACATAGCGGGAGCACAAGAGACCCAGTACTTC
TRBV11-2	TRBD2	-	TRBJ2-1	CASSARGSGDWQFF	TGTGCCAGCAGCGCCCGGGGTAGCGGGGATTGGCAGTTCTTC
TRBV5-1	-	once	TRBJ2-1	CASSTGLGNEQFF	TGCGCCAGCAGCACCGGACTGGGAAATGAGCAGTTCTTC
TRBV7-2	TRBD1	-	TRBJ2-5	CASSLRVSTGETQYF	TGTGCCAGCAGCTTAAGAGTGTCGACAGGGGAGACCCAGTACTTC